These 25 T cell receptor beta chains came from one sample sequenced in a study of human versus mouse CDR3 diversity and MHC coevolution. The data were produced by immunoSEQ multiplex PCR, yet TCRdb's version contains in-frame clones alone and is incomplete. This sample has tens of thousands of clones; over 85% occur once, and the top ten carry 1.3% to 1.5%. Sample: naive CD4+ T cells from blood. Subset reported: CD45RO-negative CD62L-positive naive CD4 T cells. The receptors derive from a person between 30 and 69 years old in good health.

Here the CDR3 DNA reads TGTGCCAGCAGCCCCCGGGGGGGTACAGGGGACAATGAGCAGTTCTTC. Translation gives CASSPRGGTGDNEQFF. This chain links TRBV7-3 with TRBJ2-1, with a weak D call TRBD2 (8 bases). Germline values: CDR1 SGHTA, CDR2 FQGTGA. The CDR3 runs to 16 residues. V lost 5 bases, J lost 5 bases, and 19 bases lay in between.

J is TRBJ1-1 and V is TRBV19; possible D gene TRBD1, 6 bases. Per the germline V gene, CDR1 is LNHDA and CDR2 is SQIVND (reference sequence). This CDR3 is built from 15 residues. V dropped 1 base and J dropped 5 bases, with 14 bases sitting between them. DNA of the CDR3: TGTGCCAGTAGTATAGGGGGGCGGTTGAGTACTGAAGCTTTCTTT. It yields the protein CASSIGGRLSTEAFF. Based on the CDR3 plus reference TRBV19 and TRBJ1-1, the full variable domain is DGGITQSPKYLFRKEGQNVTLSCEQNLNHDAMYWYRQDPGQGLRLIYYSQIVNDFQKGDIAEGYSVSREKKESFPLTVTSAQKNPTAFYLCASSIGGRLSTEAFFGQGTRLTVV.

This clone was counted a few times. V and J are TRBV19 and TRBJ1-4, with TRBD1 matching 9 bases. This CDR3 is built from 16 residues. V dropped 5 bases and J dropped 7; count of bases not matched to a gene: 11. The V gene's germline CDR1 is LNHDA and CDR2 SQIVND (reference sequence). For the CDR3, the DNA is TGTGCCAGTAGTCTCCCGGGACAGGGCCGGTTTGAAAAACTGTTTTTT. Protein: CASSLPGQGRFEKLFF.

The chain is built from TRBV4-3 and TRBJ1-2; 9 nucleotides line up with TRBD1. The CDR3 spans 18 residues. Trimming at V came to 3 bases and at J to 2 bases, leaving 13 bases not matched to a gene. From germline, CDR1 is LGHNA and CDR2 YSLEER. The CDR3 here is CASSHPKRGTGWNYGYTF. CDR3 coding DNA: TGCGCCAGCAGCCACCCTAAAAGGGGGACAGGGTGGAACTATGGCTACACCTTC.

This chain links TRBV18 with TRBJ1-1; D call uncertain. Per the germline V gene, CDR1 is KGHSH and CDR2 is LQKENI. CDR3 length equals 13 residues. V lost 1 base, J lost 2 bases, and 5 bases lay in between. CDR3 region: CASSPLENTEAFF. DNA of the CDR3: TGTGCCAGCTCACCACTAGAAAACACTGAAGCTTTCTTT.

This clone was recorded once. The chain joins TRBV5-1 to TRBJ1-1, with D possibly TRBD1 on 6 matching bases. CDR1 and CDR2 (germline): SGHRS, YFSETQ. V was cut by 3 bases and J by 1 base, with 10 bases left in between. There are 14 residues in the CDR3. The CDR3 coding sequence is TGCGCCAGCAGCTCAGGACAGTGGAACACTGAAGCTTTCTTT. Translated, it gives CASSSGQWNTEAFF.

V and J are TRBV15 and TRBJ2-5; a possible D gene is TRBD2 (5 bases). Germline values: CDR1 LNHNV, CDR2 YYDKDF (reference sequence). The V gene lost 0 bases and the J gene lost 6 bases, with 14 bases spanning the gap. The CDR3 covers 15 residues. This CDR3 is CATSRDLQREKTQYF. As DNA, the CDR3 is TGTGCCACCAGCAGAGATCTTCAGAGGGAGAAGACCCAGTACTTC.

The chain recombines TRBV11-3 with TRBJ2-7; a weak D match, TRBD2 (6 bases). This CDR3 comprises 15 residues. V was pared by 5 bases and J by 3 bases, with 17 bases between. Germline values: CDR1 SGHNT, CDR2 YENEEA. The CDR3 loop reads CASSKTGTEGYEQYF. CDR3 DNA sequence: TGTGCCAGCAGCAAGACTGGGACGGAGGGCTACGAGCAGTACTTC.

V gene TRBV27 combines with J gene TRBJ1-3; D is unclear. The V gene's germline CDR1 is MNHEY and CDR2 SMNVEV (reference sequence). V was shortened by 3 bases and J by 4 bases, with 10 bases between the two germline ends. The CDR3 loop spans 14 amino acids. CDR3 in DNA: TGTGCCAGCAGTTTCTCGGGTCACGGAAACACCATATATTTT. This encodes CASSFSGHGNTIYF.

The J gene is TRBJ1-2, the V gene TRBV5-4, with a tentative D call TRBD1 (5 bases). The germline CDR1 and CDR2 sequences are SGHNT and YYREEE (reference sequence). Between the trimmed V and J ends, which lost 4 bases and 2 bases, there was a span of 15 bases. There are 15 residues in the CDR3. The CDR3 DNA reads as TGTGCCAGCAGCCCCAAGCGGGGGATAAACTATGGCTACACCTTC. It codes for CASSPKRGINYGYTF. Looking up the rest from reference TRBV5-4 and TRBJ1-2 gives the full variable domain: ETGVTQSPTHLIKTRGQQVTLRCSSQSGHNTVSWYQQALGQGPQFIFQYYREEENGRGNFPPRFSGLQFPNYSSELNVNALELDDSALYLCASSPKRGINYGYTFGSGTRLTVV.

V gene TRBV19 combines with J gene TRBJ2-6; 7 bases align to TRBD1. Per germline, CDR1 LNHDA and CDR2 SQIVND (reference sequence). The CDR3 has 21 residues. Losses at the gene ends were 5 bases for V and 0 bases for J; bases not matched to a gene: 19. CDR3 sequence: CASSRPPLGTAIFSGANVLTF. CDR3 DNA: TGTGCCAGTAGTCGGCCCCCTCTCGGGACAGCAATTTTCTCTGGGGCCAACGTCCTGACTTTC.

The V and J genes are TRBV21-1 and TRBJ2-3; TRBD1 reflects the table's D call only, with no check against the DNA. TRBV21-1 is a pseudogene locus. The CDR3 totals 15 residues. The CDR3 DNA is TGTGCCAGCAGTCACAGGGGGCTTCGCACAGATACGCAGTATTTT. This codes for CASSHRGLRTDTQYF.

The gene calls are TRBV28 and TRBJ2-1; possibly TRBD1 for D (5 bases). Trimming took 3 bases from V and 7 from J, leaving 19 bases between them. This CDR3 spans 16 amino acids. Per the germline V gene, CDR1 is MDHEN and CDR2 is SYDVKM. The CDR3 spells CASSFLRSAGKNEQFF. DNA of the CDR3: TGTGCCAGCAGTTTCCTCCGCTCGGCAGGGAAAAATGAGCAGTTCTTC.

The rearrangement uses TRBV7-2 and TRBJ2-2, with 12 bases that match TRBD2. Germline V lookup: CDR1 SGHTA, CDR2 FQGNSA. The CDR3 runs 16 residues. The J segment lost 6 bases and the V segment lost 1 base, leaving 3 bases of the junction unmatched. The CDR3 is CASSLDASGGAGELFF. The CDR3 DNA sequence: TGTGCCAGCAGCTTAGATGCTAGCGGGGGGGCCGGGGAGCTGTTTTTT.

The J gene is TRBJ2-2, the V gene TRBV6-6, with 9 bases aligning to TRBD1. Germline CDR1 is MNHNY and CDR2 is SVGAGI (reference sequence). The CDR3 totals 13 residues. The ends lost 6 bases at V and 6 bases at J; junction bases unmatched: 2. The DNA of the CDR3 is TGTGCCAGCAGCAGGACAGGGGCCGGGGAGCTGTTTTTT. Translating gives CASSRTGAGELFF.

The V gene is TRBV2, the J gene TRBJ2-5; 9 positions agree with TRBD2. The CDR3 is made up of 15 amino acids. With 4 bases clipped from V and 5 bases from J, the junction kept 8 bases outside the gene matches. Germline-derived CDR1 and CDR2 are SNHLY and FYNNEI. CDR3 coding DNA: TGTGCCAGCAGTGGGCGGGAGGGCCGGGGGGAGACCCAGTACTTC. Protein: CASSGREGRGETQYF.

The rearrangement joins TRBV14 to TRBJ1-1, with 8 bases aligning to TRBD1. The V segment lost 3 bases and the J segment 1 base; nucleotides outside the gene matches: 4. Germline loops: CDR1 SGHDN, CDR2 FVKESK. The CDR3 runs 15 residues. The CDR3 sequence: CASSHPDRENTEAFF. CDR3 coding DNA: TGTGCCAGCAGCCACCCGGACAGGGAGAACACTGAAGCTTTCTTT.

The V gene is TRBV4-2, the J gene TRBJ2-2; D possibly corresponds to TRBD2 (6 bases). Germline-derived CDR1 and CDR2 are LGHNA and YNFKEQ. This CDR3 contains 17 residues. V lost 0 bases to trimming and J lost 5 bases, with 16 bases between them. CDR3 nucleotides: TGTGCCAGCAGCCAAGATCCGAGGTCCGCGGGGACCGGGGAGCTGTTTTTT. This gives the protein CASSQDPRSAGTGELFF.

Only one count was recorded for this clone. The chain recombines TRBV6-1 with TRBJ2-7; 10 nucleotides match TRBD1. V lost 6 bases, J lost 4 bases, and 9 bases stayed unmatched. Germline V gives CDR1 MNHNS, CDR2 SASEGT. The CDR3 consists of 15 residues. The CDR3: CASSAGTGATYEQYF. The CDR3 DNA sequence: TGTGCCAGCAGCGCCGGGACAGGGGCAACTTACGAGCAGTACTTC.

This rearrangement joins TRBV6-6 to TRBJ2-3, with 7 bases identical to TRBD2. From germline, CDR1 is MNHNY and CDR2 SVGAGI (reference sequence). CDR3 length: 15 amino acids. V shed 0 bases and J 2 bases; nucleotides not matched to a gene: 2. The CDR3 region has the DNA TGTGCCAGCAGTTACTCGGGACTAATCACAGATACGCAGTATTTT. This sequence encodes CASSYSGLITDTQYF.

The chain uses TRBV11-2 and TRBJ2-5, with 7 bases aligning to TRBD1. The J call may not be correct, given that the DNA end is closer to TRBJ2-7. This CDR3 region has 14 residues. The germline V gene encodes CDR1 SGHAT and CDR2 FQNNGV. Written as DNA, the CDR3 is TGTGCCAGCAGACGGCCGGGGACAGCTTACGAGCAGTACTTC. It translates to CASRRPGTAYEQYF.

The V gene is TRBV7-3, the J gene TRBJ1-6; D gene uncertain. The CDR3 is 16 residues long. V was trimmed by 1 base and J by 7 bases, leaving 14 bases between them. Germline V gene lookup returns CDR1 SGHTA and CDR2 FQGTGA. DNA for the CDR3: TGTGCCAGCAGCTTAAGGGCCGCGAGCGGGAATTCACCCCTCCACTTT. It encodes CASSLRAASGNSPLHF.

This chain uses TRBV6-5 with TRBJ2-1, with 9 bases identical to TRBD1. V shed 0 bases, J shed 7 bases, and the junction held 7 bases outside the gene matches. The germline gives CDR1 MNHEY, CDR2 SVGAGI. The CDR3 loop spans 16 amino acids. DNA for the CDR3: TGTGCCAGCAGTTACTCGGGGACAGGGCTAGGGAATGAGCAGTTCTTC. Protein sequence: CASSYSGTGLGNEQFF.

The rearrangement joins TRBV19 to TRBJ2-4; D unresolved. Germline CDR1 LNHDA, CDR2 SQIVND (reference sequence). V was pared by 4 bases and J by 13 bases, with 11 bases between. The CDR3 is 11 amino acids. The CDR3: CASSTMGTQYF. As DNA, the CDR3 is TGTGCCAGTAGTACCATGGGCACCCAGTACTTC. The complete variable domain, with remaining parts taken from reference TRBV19 and TRBJ2-4, reads DGGITQSPKYLFRKEGQNVTLSCEQNLNHDAMYWYRQDPGQGLRLIYYSQIVNDFQKGDIAEGYSVSREKKESFPLTVTSAQKNPTAFYLCASSTMGTQYFGAGTRLSVL.

This chain joins TRBV6-1 and TRBJ1-4, with D possibly matching TRBD1 (6 bases). Trimming pared 8 bases from V and 0 bases from J, leaving 10 bases between. CDR1 and CDR2 from the germline V gene are MNHNS and SASEGT. The CDR3 length is 14 residues. CDR3 DNA sequence: TGTGCCAGCGGACAGAGTGCAACTAATGAAAAACTGTTTTTT. This translates into CASGQSATNEKLFF.